The rows below give T cell receptor beta chains drawn from one sample of a study of somatic mutations in cytotoxic T cells in rheumatoid arthritis. TCRdb keeps only in-frame clones here, not all; method: immunoSEQ multiplex PCR. This table holds roughly 2,100 clones, around four fifths found once. The sequenced sample consisted of CD8+ T cells sorted from blood. These TCRs come from a woman aged 70-85 years with rheumatoid arthritis. CDR3s include the opening cysteine and the closing phenylalanine or tryptophan. Each record gives: D gene, V gene, J gene, clone size, CDR3 protein, CDR3 DNA. D genes are given only for firm matches. Some rows have no size entry. The others give once, few or many, or a class for an expanded clone.

d_call: TRBD1
v_call: TRBV28
j_call: TRBJ1-1
clone_size: NA
cdr3_aa: CASSLWDRGSLNTEAFF
cdr3_nt: TGTGCCAGCAGTTTATGGGACAGGGGGTCTCTGAACACTGAAGCTTTCTTT

d_call: TRBD1
v_call: TRBV7-9
j_call: TRBJ2-7
clone_size: NA
cdr3_aa: CASSPTGENEQYF
cdr3_nt: TGTGCCAGCAGCCCCACAGGGGAGAACGAGCAGTACTTC

d_call: TRBD2
v_call: TRBV28
j_call: TRBJ2-1
clone_size: NA
cdr3_aa: CASSFGTSGTLGQFF
cdr3_nt: TGTGCCAGCAGTTTCGGGACTAGCGGAACGCTGGGGCAGTTCTTC

d_call: NA
v_call: TRBV7-6
j_call: TRBJ2-7
clone_size: NA
cdr3_aa: CASSLSGSYEQYF
cdr3_nt: TGTGCCAGCAGCTTGAGCGGCTCCTACGAGCAGTACTTC

d_call: TRBD1
v_call: TRBV7-8
j_call: TRBJ2-5
clone_size: NA
cdr3_aa: CASSLEAGGVETQYF
cdr3_nt: TGTGCCAGCAGCTTAGAAGCAGGGGGTGTGGAGACCCAGTACTTC

d_call: TRBD2
v_call: TRBV11-2
j_call: TRBJ2-2
clone_size: NA
cdr3_aa: CASREYPAGGPTGELFF
cdr3_nt: TGTGCCAGCAGGGAATACCCGGCGGGAGGGCCCACCGGGGAGCTGTTTTTT

d_call: NA
v_call: TRBV19
j_call: TRBJ2-5
clone_size: NA
cdr3_aa: CASGPASQETQYF
cdr3_nt: TGTGCCAGTGGCCCAGCGTCCCAAGAGACCCAGTACTTC

d_call: NA
v_call: TRBV18
j_call: TRBJ2-1
clone_size: NA
cdr3_aa: CASSPAAMYEQFF
cdr3_nt: TGTGCCAGCTCTCCCGCGGCGATGTATGAGCAGTTCTTC

d_call: NA
v_call: TRBV6-1
j_call: TRBJ1-1
clone_size: NA
cdr3_aa: CASSPLFPEAFF
cdr3_nt: TGTGCCAGCAGTCCCCTATTTCCTGAAGCTTTCTTT

d_call: NA
v_call: TRBV15
j_call: TRBJ2-3
clone_size: NA
cdr3_aa: CATSWRGTDTQYF
cdr3_nt: TGTGCCACCAGCTGGAGAGGCACAGATACGCAGTATTTT

d_call: NA
v_call: TRBV7-2
j_call: TRBJ2-3
clone_size: NA
cdr3_aa: CATRLSSTDTQYF
cdr3_nt: TGTGCCACCAGACTTTCTAGCACAGATACGCAGTATTTT

d_call: NA
v_call: TRBV11-2
j_call: TRBJ2-1
clone_size: NA
cdr3_aa: CASTGEVENEQFF
cdr3_nt: TGTGCCAGTACAGGGGAGGTTGAGAATGAGCAGTTCTTC

d_call: NA
v_call: TRBV28
j_call: TRBJ2-3
clone_size: NA
cdr3_aa: CASSLRTASTDTQYF
cdr3_nt: TGTGCCAGCAGCCTAAGGACAGCTAGCACAGATACGCAGTATTTT

d_call: NA
v_call: TRBV7-9
j_call: TRBJ2-7
clone_size: NA
cdr3_aa: CASSSTPSYEQYF
cdr3_nt: TGTGCCAGCAGCTCGACACCCTCCTACGAGCAGTACTTC

d_call: NA
v_call: TRBV18
j_call: TRBJ2-7
clone_size: NA
cdr3_aa: CASSPRTENYEQYF
cdr3_nt: TGTGCCAGCTCACCCCGGACAGAGAACTACGAGCAGTACTTC

d_call: NA
v_call: TRBV6-5
j_call: TRBJ1-1
clone_size: NA
cdr3_aa: CASSYSQGMYTEAFF
cdr3_nt: TGTGCCAGCAGTTACTCCCAGGGGATGTACACTGAAGCTTTCTTT

d_call: NA
v_call: TRBV4-2
j_call: TRBJ2-3
clone_size: NA
cdr3_aa: CATGGDVQTDTQYF
cdr3_nt: TGTGCCACCGGCGGGGATGTACAGACAGATACGCAGTATTTT

d_call: NA
v_call: TRBV28
j_call: TRBJ2-7
clone_size: NA
cdr3_aa: CASSLAGVGYEQYF
cdr3_nt: TGTGCCAGCAGTTTAGCGGGCGTAGGCTACGAGCAGTACTTC

d_call: TRBD2
v_call: TRBV9
j_call: TRBJ2-7
clone_size: NA
cdr3_aa: CASSVGASGLPYEQYF
cdr3_nt: TGTGCCAGCAGCGTAGGGGCTAGCGGACTCCCCTACGAGCAGTACTTC

d_call: TRBD2
v_call: TRBV19
j_call: TRBJ2-3
clone_size: NA
cdr3_aa: CASSMGLAKTDTQYF
cdr3_nt: TGTGCCAGTAGTATGGGACTAGCGAAGACAGATACGCAGTATTTT

d_call: NA
v_call: TRBV5-6
j_call: TRBJ2-1
clone_size: NA
cdr3_aa: CASSLGGIDEQFF
cdr3_nt: TGTGCCAGCAGCTTGGGCGGTATTGATGAGCAGTTCTTC

d_call: TRBD2
v_call: TRBV7-8
j_call: TRBJ2-1
clone_size: NA
cdr3_aa: CASSLPTSGSTNEQFF
cdr3_nt: TGTGCCAGCAGCTTACCTACTAGCGGGAGTACGAATGAGCAGTTCTTC

d_call: TRBD2
v_call: TRBV7-3
j_call: TRBJ2-7
clone_size: NA
cdr3_aa: CASSLEQTSGRYEQYF
cdr3_nt: TGTGCCAGCAGCTTAGAGCAGACTAGCGGGAGATACGAGCAGTACTTC

d_call: TRBD1
v_call: TRBV28
j_call: TRBJ2-7
clone_size: NA
cdr3_aa: CASSIGQGGYEQYF
cdr3_nt: TGTGCCAGCAGTATCGGACAGGGTGGATACGAGCAGTACTTC

d_call: TRBD2
v_call: TRBV2
j_call: TRBJ2-1
clone_size: NA
cdr3_aa: CASITTSGSSYNEQFF
cdr3_nt: TGTGCCAGCATCACGACTAGCGGGAGTTCCTACAATGAGCAGTTCTTC

d_call: NA
v_call: TRBV6-1
j_call: TRBJ1-3
clone_size: NA
cdr3_aa: CASNRAGTGNTIYF
cdr3_nt: TGTGCCAGTAACAGGGCGGGTACTGGAAACACCATATATTTT

d_call: TRBD2
v_call: TRBV6-6
j_call: TRBJ2-3
clone_size: NA
cdr3_aa: CASRPREDTDTQYF
cdr3_nt: TGTGCCAGCAGACCTCGGGAGGACACAGATACGCAGTATTTT

d_call: TRBD2
v_call: TRBV27
j_call: TRBJ2-1
clone_size: NA
cdr3_aa: CASTSQGLAGVNEQFF
cdr3_nt: TGTGCCAGCACTTCTCAGGGGCTAGCGGGAGTTAATGAGCAGTTCTTC

d_call: TRBD1
v_call: TRBV7-2
j_call: TRBJ2-7
clone_size: NA
cdr3_aa: CASSLGGIRGLVYEQYF
cdr3_nt: TGTGCCAGCAGCTTAGGGGGTATCAGGGGGCTCGTTTACGAGCAGTACTTC

d_call: NA
v_call: TRBV6-6
j_call: TRBJ2-4
clone_size: few
cdr3_aa: CASNLGSGIAKNIQYF
cdr3_nt: TGTGCCAGCAACCTTGGGTCGGGAATAGCCAAAAACATTCAGTACTTC

d_call: TRBD2
v_call: TRBV18
j_call: TRBJ2-2
clone_size: NA
cdr3_aa: CASSPPASGIAGELFF
cdr3_nt: TGTGCCAGCTCACCACCGGCTAGCGGGATTGCCGGGGAGCTGTTTTTT

d_call: TRBD1
v_call: TRBV13
j_call: TRBJ2-7
clone_size: NA
cdr3_aa: CASSYHGTGSYEQYF
cdr3_nt: TGTGCCAGCAGTTACCACGGGACAGGCTCCTACGAGCAGTACTTC

d_call: TRBD2
v_call: TRBV11-1
j_call: TRBJ2-1
clone_size: NA
cdr3_aa: CASSSYPTSGPYNEQFF
cdr3_nt: TGTGCCAGCAGCTCCTATCCGACTAGCGGGCCTTACAATGAGCAGTTCTTC

d_call: NA
v_call: TRBV5-1
j_call: TRBJ2-1
clone_size: NA
cdr3_aa: CASSQRQGRDNEQFF
cdr3_nt: TGCGCCAGCAGCCAAAGACAGGGGAGGGACAATGAGCAGTTCTTC

d_call: TRBD1
v_call: TRBV7-9
j_call: TRBJ2-7
clone_size: NA
cdr3_aa: CASSFSQGGGQIPYEQYF
cdr3_nt: TGTGCCAGCAGCTTCAGTCAAGGGGGCGGCCAAATCCCCTACGAGCAGTACTTC

d_call: NA
v_call: TRBV7-9
j_call: TRBJ2-7
clone_size: NA
cdr3_aa: CASSPKTGPSYEQYF
cdr3_nt: TGTGCCAGCAGCCCTAAGACAGGTCCCTCCTACGAGCAGTACTTC

d_call: TRBD1
v_call: TRBV28
j_call: TRBJ2-7
clone_size: NA
cdr3_aa: CASSSRTGRAYEQYF
cdr3_nt: TGTGCCAGCAGTTCACGGACAGGCAGGGCCTACGAGCAGTACTTC

d_call: NA
v_call: TRBV7-8
j_call: TRBJ2-7
clone_size: NA
cdr3_aa: CASSPLQVGSPTYEQYF
cdr3_nt: TGTGCCAGCAGCCCCCTCCAAGTCGGGTCCCCTACCTACGAGCAGTACTTC

d_call: NA
v_call: TRBV7-8
j_call: TRBJ2-7
clone_size: NA
cdr3_aa: CASSLDGKGGGGLSYEQYF
cdr3_nt: TGTGCCAGCAGCTTAGACGGGAAAGGTGGCGGGGGCCTCTCCTACGAGCAGTACTTC

d_call: TRBD1
v_call: TRBV29-1
j_call: TRBJ2-4
clone_size: NA
cdr3_aa: CSVGGRDRVNIQYF
cdr3_nt: TGCAGCGTTGGCGGCCGGGACAGGGTAAACATTCAGTACTTC

d_call: TRBD2
v_call: TRBV4-2
j_call: TRBJ2-7
clone_size: few
cdr3_aa: CASSQEGSGGLYEQYF
cdr3_nt: TGTGCCAGCAGCCAAGAAGGTAGCGGGGGCCTTTACGAGCAGTACTTC

d_call: TRBD1
v_call: TRBV27
j_call: TRBJ1-1
clone_size: NA
cdr3_aa: CASMGTGAGEAFF
cdr3_nt: TGTGCCAGCATGGGGACAGGGGCGGGCGAAGCTTTCTTT

d_call: TRBD2
v_call: TRBV6-4
j_call: TRBJ2-1
clone_size: NA
cdr3_aa: CASSDSLAGHNEQFF
cdr3_nt: TGTGCCAGCAGTGACTCGTTAGCGGGACACAATGAGCAGTTCTTC

d_call: TRBD1
v_call: TRBV7-9
j_call: TRBJ2-6
clone_size: NA
cdr3_aa: CASSSGQGGGANVLTF
cdr3_nt: TGTGCCAGCAGCAGCGGACAGGGCGGTGGGGCCAACGTCCTGACTTTC

d_call: NA
v_call: TRBV6-4
j_call: TRBJ2-3
clone_size: NA
cdr3_aa: CASSDSAGDTDTQYF
cdr3_nt: TGTGCCAGCAGTGACTCGGCGGGCGACACAGATACGCAGTATTTT

d_call: NA
v_call: TRBV18
j_call: TRBJ2-5
clone_size: NA
cdr3_aa: CASSPGGETQYF
cdr3_nt: TGTGCCAGCTCACCGGGGGGAGAGACCCAGTACTTC

d_call: NA
v_call: TRBV27
j_call: TRBJ1-4
clone_size: NA
cdr3_aa: CASETTTNEKLFF
cdr3_nt: TGTGCCAGCGAGACTACAACTAATGAAAAACTGTTTTTT

d_call: NA
v_call: TRBV11-2
j_call: TRBJ2-7
clone_size: NA
cdr3_aa: CASSLDSWDLSPLSSYEQYF
cdr3_nt: TGTGCCAGCAGCTTAGATAGTTGGGACTTGTCACCCCTGAGCTCCTACGAGCAGTACTTC

d_call: NA
v_call: TRBV15
j_call: TRBJ1-5
clone_size: NA
cdr3_aa: CATSPILEGNQPQHF
cdr3_nt: TGTGCCACCAGTCCGATTTTGGAGGGCAATCAGCCCCAGCATTTT

d_call: NA
v_call: TRBV6-4
j_call: TRBJ2-5
clone_size: NA
cdr3_aa: CASARELRETQYF
cdr3_nt: TGTGCCAGCGCTCGGGAGTTGCGAGAGACCCAGTACTTC

d_call: NA
v_call: TRBV16
j_call: TRBJ1-2
clone_size: NA
cdr3_aa: CASSQYGSRGYTF
cdr3_nt: TGTGCCAGCAGCCAATATGGGTCGAGGGGCTACACCTTC

d_call: NA
v_call: TRBV10-3
j_call: TRBJ2-3
clone_size: NA
cdr3_aa: CAISRGKDSDTQYF
cdr3_nt: TGTGCCATCAGCAGGGGAAAGGACTCAGATACGCAGTATTTT

d_call: TRBD2
v_call: TRBV4-2
j_call: TRBJ2-7
clone_size: NA
cdr3_aa: CASSQGLAETSYEQYF
cdr3_nt: TGTGCCAGCAGCCAAGGACTAGCGGAAACTTCCTACGAGCAGTACTTC

d_call: TRBD2
v_call: TRBV29-1
j_call: TRBJ2-1
clone_size: NA
cdr3_aa: CSVGSGRAPEQFF
cdr3_nt: TGCAGCGTTGGATCGGGGAGGGCTCCTGAGCAGTTCTTC

d_call: NA
v_call: TRBV21-1
j_call: TRBJ2-1
clone_size: NA
cdr3_aa: CASSKALTFESYNEQFF
cdr3_nt: TGTGCCAGCAGCAAAGCCCTAACCTTTGAATCCTACAATGAGCAGTTCTTC

d_call: NA
v_call: TRBV7-9
j_call: TRBJ2-3
clone_size: NA
cdr3_aa: CASSAGRSGSTDTQYF
cdr3_nt: TGTGCCAGCAGCGCCGGACGGTCAGGGAGCACAGATACGCAGTATTTT

d_call: TRBD2
v_call: TRBV7-8
j_call: TRBJ2-3
clone_size: NA
cdr3_aa: CASSTDGSWGGTQYF
cdr3_nt: TGTGCCAGCAGCACCGACGGGAGTTGGGGGGGTACGCAGTATTTT

d_call: NA
v_call: TRBV2
j_call: TRBJ2-7
clone_size: NA
cdr3_aa: CASTSKRRIYEQYF
cdr3_nt: TGTGCCAGCACGTCCAAGCGGAGAATCTACGAGCAGTACTTC

d_call: NA
v_call: TRBV10-2
j_call: TRBJ2-1
clone_size: once
cdr3_aa: CASSESPQNEQFF
cdr3_nt: TGCGCCAGCAGTGAGTCACCACAAAATGAGCAGTTCTTC

d_call: NA
v_call: TRBV7-2
j_call: TRBJ2-6
clone_size: NA
cdr3_aa: CASSLDTIGSGANVLTF
cdr3_nt: TGTGCCAGCAGCTTAGACACCATCGGGTCTGGGGCCAACGTCCTGACTTTC